The rows below give T cell receptor beta chains drawn from one sample of a study of cytomegalovirus exposure and HLA in healthy donors. This table comes from immunoSEQ multiplex PCR, and its TCRdb copy is limited to in-frame clones, with some not included. The sample contains just over 150,000 clones, about 79% of which appear only once. Sequencing was performed on PBMCs. All receptors derive from a woman between 50 and 59 years old in good health and CMV-seropositive. Each CDR3 is given with its conserved first and last residue. D genes are given only for firm matches.

j_gene,d_gene,v_gene,CDR3aa,CDR3nt
TRBJ2-7,TRBD2,TRBV7-9,CASSHTAGVMDEQYF,TGTGCCAGCAGCCATACAGCGGGAGTGATGGACGAGCAGTACTTC
TRBJ2-5,TRBD2,TRBV10-2,CASRLGLGGETQYF,TGCGCCAGCAGATTGGGACTAGGGGGAGAGACCCAGTACTTC
TRBJ2-7,NA,TRBV30,CAWSVRDKQYF,TGTGCCTGGAGTGTCAGGGACAAGCAGTACTTC
TRBJ1-1,NA,TRBV5-1,CASSPGTMNTEAFF,TGCGCCAGCAGCCCGGGAACCATGAACACTGAAGCTTTCTTT
TRBJ1-1,TRBD1,TRBV5-1,CASSHRGGDTEAFF,TGCGCCAGCAGCCACAGGGGTGGGGACACTGAAGCTTTCTTT
TRBJ2-7,TRBD2,TRBV4-3,CASSQVRTSGAEQYF,TGCGCCAGCAGCCAAGTTAGGACTAGCGGGGCCGAGCAGTACTTC
TRBJ1-2,TRBD1,TRBV4-1,CASSRGDRGPNYGYTF,TGCGCCAGCAGCCGAGGGGACAGGGGGCCAAACTATGGCTACACCTTC
TRBJ1-2,NA,TRBV2,CASRSGLLGYGYTF,TGTGCCAGCAGATCAGGGTTATTAGGCTATGGCTACACCTTC
TRBJ1-1,NA,TRBV7-9,CASSLGLATEAFF,TGTGCCAGCAGCTTAGGACTGGCCACTGAAGCTTTCTTT
TRBJ1-2,NA,TRBV27,CASTSLLQGYYGYTF,TGTGCCAGCACCTCACTCCTACAGGGTTACTATGGCTACACCTTC
TRBJ2-7,TRBD2,TRBV6-5,CASTSGRSAYEQYF,TGTGCCAGCACGAGCGGGAGGAGCGCCTACGAGCAGTACTTC
TRBJ2-2,NA,TRBV5-1,CASSIQGGPNTGELFF,TGCGCCAGCAGCATTCAGGGGGGTCCGAACACCGGGGAGCTGTTTTTT
TRBJ2-1,TRBD1,TRBV4-3,CASSQDWQGAYNEQFF,TGCGCCAGCAGCCAAGATTGGCAGGGGGCCTACAATGAGCAGTTCTTC